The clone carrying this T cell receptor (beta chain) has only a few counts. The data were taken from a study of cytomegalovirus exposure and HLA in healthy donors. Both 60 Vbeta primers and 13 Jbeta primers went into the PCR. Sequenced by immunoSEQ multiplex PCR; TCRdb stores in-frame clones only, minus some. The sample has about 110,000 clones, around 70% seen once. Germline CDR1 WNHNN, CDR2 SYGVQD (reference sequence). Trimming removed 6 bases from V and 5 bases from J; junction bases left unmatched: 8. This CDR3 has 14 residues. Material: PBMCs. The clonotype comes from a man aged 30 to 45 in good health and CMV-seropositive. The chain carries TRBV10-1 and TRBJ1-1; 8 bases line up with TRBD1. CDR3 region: CASSATGDRTEAFF. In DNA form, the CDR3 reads TGCGCCAGCAGCGCTACAGGGGACAGGACTGAAGCTTTCTTT.